This TCR beta chain was sequenced in a study of response to subunit inactivated influenza vaccine. The trim removed 0 bases at V and 10 bases at J, leaving 3 bases unmatched. This CDR3 has 13 amino acids. Germline V lookup: CDR1 SGHRS, CDR2 YFSETQ. Study results and caveats: Authors proposed each seasonal influenza vaccination draws in few new T cells.

TCRdb redid the calling of the RT-PCR reads with MiXCR, one entry per CDR3 protein. The sample lists about 700,000 distinct CDR3 sequences, approximately 15% occurring once. This clonotype occurred many times. Its target is unknown. This sequence was found in a man in his forties or fifties who received an inactivated influenza vaccine. Here the sequenced sample was PBMCs from blood, taken less than 15 days before vaccination. The rearrangement links TRBV5-1 to TRBJ2-1; 8 bases fit TRBD2. The CDR3 spells CASSLDAGGEQFF. DNA for the CDR3: TGCGCCAGCAGCTTGGATGCGGGAGGCGAGCAGTTCTTC.